This TCR beta chain is from a study of CD8 T cells in ankylosing spondylitis. V shed 5 bases and J 3 bases; nucleotides not matched to a gene: 5. CDR1 and CDR2 (germline): SEHNR, FQNEAQ (reference sequence). The CDR3 extends over 15 amino acids. TCRdb ran MiXCR on the 5' RACE reads and lists one entry per CDR3 protein. The data hold over 110,000 distinct CDR3 sequences, with roughly 8.3% observed a single time. This clonotype has at least ten counts. Its antigen remains unknown. Broader study findings: Clones linked to disease were reported to show significant enrichment in matched ankylosing spondylitis synovial fluid.

The TCR comes from a male donor with ankylosing spondylitis. The chain employs TRBV7-9 and TRBJ1-5, with 9 bases aligning to TRBD1. Material for sequencing was synovial fluid, either unsorted or a sorted T cell fraction (not recorded which). The CDR3 here is CASSRGTGPNQPQHF. CDR3 nucleotides: TGTGCCAGCAGCCGTGGGACAGGGCCCAATCAGCCCCAGCATTTT.